The T cell receptor (beta chain) described here comes from a study of blood T cells in healthy people across ages. Regarding the study as a whole: A greater number of naive CD4+ cells and higher diversity distinguished long-lived donors from aged donors. Per million T cells, TCR beta diversity dropped roughly linearly as age increased.

V was shortened by 0 bases and J by 5 bases, with 7 bases between the two germline ends. The CDR3 has 13 amino acids. Germline-derived CDR1 and CDR2 are MGHRA and YSYEKL. Combining a sample-barcoded 5' primer with a J-beta primer mix, a second PCR ran for 7 to 11 cycles. TCRdb called the 5' RACE reads again in MiXCR, with one record for every CDR3 protein. Of some 920,000 distinct CDR3 sequences detected, around 54% appear once; the ten largest clones hold about 22%. This clonotype was counted a few times. The antigen is unknown. Per sample, no less than 5 micrograms of total RNA were extracted. The chain combines TRBV4-1 with TRBJ1-2; D is ambiguous. The clonotype was recovered from a woman in her sixties or seventies in good health. The specimen was blood. In DNA form, the CDR3 reads TGCGCCAGCAGCCAAGAGGGAGGATATGGCTACACCTTC. Its protein product is CASSQEGGYGYTF.